This T cell receptor (beta chain) came from a study of blood T cell repertoires in COVID-19. Study as a whole: The samples span acute and convalescent COVID-19 from the United States, Italy and Spain. T cells, B-cell-depleted T cells, or PBMCs provided the cDNA or gDNA that served as material.

Authors' methods: The authors estimated nucleated cell counts from reference gene primer amplification. Libraries were prepared by immunoSEQ multiplex PCR; TCRdb keeps only in-frame clonotypes and omits some of them. V, J and clone size were drawn from that table, and D and trimming were deduced from the DNA. Among around 370,000 clones listed, 90% were seen once. The CDR3 is made up of 14 amino acids. Trimming removed 4 bases at V and 2 bases at J, with 11 bases between. CDR1 and CDR2 (germline): LNHNV, YYDKDF (reference sequence). Sequencing used peripheral blood. This chain joins TRBV15 and TRBJ1-2, with D perhaps TRBD1 (5 bases). The TCR comes from a man between 18 and 35 years old with active or convalescent COVID-19. The CDR3, as DNA: TGTGCCACCAGCATAGCCCGACAGAACTATGGCTACACCTTC. It is translated as CATSIARQNYGYTF.